This TCR beta chain was captured in a study of vaccination effects on CD4 cells after COVID-19. About the research overall: A few convalescent patients gave early and late post-vaccination samples.

The culture ran for approximately nine days before CD4+ T cells were isolated. Confirmation by PCR established that the person had SARS-CoV-2 infection between March and December 2020. Everyone in the study got two shots of either the BNT162b2 or mRNA-1273 vaccine. Cells had half their medium changed to IL-2 medium on days 3 and 7. Remarks on this clone: Its antigen is still unknown.

Germline lookup yields CDR1 SGHRS and CDR2 YFSETQ. The CDR3 is 14 amino acids. With V trimmed by 7 bases and J by 4 bases, 7 bases remained unmatched. Study-wide results and limits: Late in the post-vaccination period, infection-induced and vaccine-induced clones underwent marked clonal contraction.

The method was immunoSEQ multiplex PCR; TCRdb's version includes in-frame clones alone and lacks a portion of them. Here the sample spans around 50,000 clones, over 60% being singletons. Material: CD4+ T cells from PBMCs cultured without peptide, obtained after COVID-19 vaccination. This chain links TRBV5-1 with TRBJ2-2, with 7 bases lining up with TRBD1. The sequence was collected from a human donor who had a prior SARS-CoV-2 infection. The CDR3 nucleotides are TGCGCCAGCCGTGTACAGGGGAGCACCGGGGAGCTGTTTTTT. Amino acid sequence: CASRVQGSTGELFF.